Listed below are T cell receptor beta chains from one sample, sequenced in a study of T cell changes during pregnancy in multiple sclerosis. The table came from immunoSEQ multiplex PCR; TCRdb's copy has only in-frame clones and leaves some out. The table lists about 67,000 clones, roughly 92% of them singletons, with 1.4% in the top ten. Sample: peripheral blood, taken in the second trimester of pregnancy. Receptors originate from a female donor with multiple sclerosis, enrolled in a pregnancy study. CDR3s include the opening cysteine and the closing phenylalanine or tryptophan. A D gene is named only where the DNA matches it firmly. Clone size is shown for a subset of rows, as once, few, many or a class of expanded clone.

TRBV9	NA	TRBJ1-2	NA	CASERTEPSNYGYTF	TGTGCCAGCGAGAGGACAGAACCCTCTAACTATGGCTACACCTTC
TRBV4-2	NA	TRBJ2-1	NA	CASSQYIGGNEQFF	TGTGCCAGCAGCCAATATATCGGGGGTAATGAGCAGTTCTTC
TRBV18	NA	TRBJ2-3	NA	CASSPAGAGTDTQYF	TGTGCCAGCTCACCCGCCGGTGCGGGCACAGATACGCAGTATTTT
TRBV6-5	few	TRBJ1-6	TRBD1	CASSSGTGYSPLHF	TGTGCCAGCAGTTCCGGGACAGGGTATTCACCCCTCCACTTT
TRBV29-1	NA	TRBJ1-1	NA	CSVEDSFMNTEAFF	TGCAGCGTTGAGGACAGTTTCATGAACACTGAAGCTTTCTTT
TRBV4-1	NA	TRBJ1-1	NA	CASSHVKGVSDTEAFF	TGCGCCAGCAGCCACGTGAAGGGGGTGTCCGACACTGAAGCTTTCTTT
TRBV21-1	NA	TRBJ1-4	NA	CASSLDSRRHEKLFF	TGTGCCAGCAGCTTGGACAGCCGTCGACATGAAAAACTGTTTTTT
TRBV7-3	NA	TRBJ2-3	NA	CASSSGLSTDTQYF	TGTGCCAGCAGCTCTGGACTAAGCACAGATACGCAGTATTTT
TRBV27	NA	TRBJ1-1	NA	CASSLNRITNTEAFF	TGTGCCAGCAGTTTAAACAGGATTACGAACACTGAAGCTTTCTTT
TRBV5-4	once	TRBJ2-5	TRBD2	CASSLGLAGRTTRETQYF	TGTGCCAGCAGCTTGGGTCTAGCGGGACGAACAACTAGGGAGACCCAGTACTTC
TRBV9	NA	TRBJ2-1	NA	CASSVSVGGHYNEQFF	TGTGCCAGCAGCGTAAGTGTCGGGGGTCACTACAATGAGCAGTTCTTC
TRBV27	NA	TRBJ2-5	TRBD1	CASTGGFGETQYF	TGTGCCAGTACAGGGGGCTTTGGGGAGACCCAGTACTTC
TRBV7-2	NA	TRBJ1-5	TRBD1	CASSQGAGQPQHF	TGTGCCAGCAGCCAGGGGGCAGGGCAGCCCCAGCATTTT
TRBV11-2	NA	TRBJ2-5	NA	CASSLGVAGRETQYF	TGTGCCAGCAGCTTAGGAGTTGCGGGGCGGGAGACCCAGTACTTC
TRBV6-5	NA	TRBJ2-3	TRBD1	CASSYSGQGGDTQYF	TGTGCCAGCAGTTACTCCGGACAGGGGGGAGATACGCAGTATTTT
TRBV28	once	TRBJ1-1	NA	CASSRTPVMNTEAFF	TGTGCCAGCAGTCGGACACCAGTTATGAACACTGAAGCTTTCTTT
TRBV4-3	NA	TRBJ2-2	TRBD1	CASSQDRGDTGELFF	TGCGCCAGCAGCCAGGACAGGGGGGACACCGGGGAGCTGTTTTTT
TRBV29-1	NA	TRBJ1-1	NA	CSVEVRARNTEAFF	TGCAGCGTTGAGGTCAGGGCACGGAACACTGAAGCTTTCTTT
TRBV6-5	NA	TRBJ1-1	NA	CASSRGLNTEAFF	TGTGCCAGCAGCCGCGGTCTGAACACTGAAGCTTTCTTT
TRBV6-6	NA	TRBJ2-7	TRBD2	CASSKIELGGEQYF	TGTGCCAGCAGTAAAATCGAATTGGGGGGGGAGCAGTACTTC
TRBV19	NA	TRBJ1-1	NA	CASKVGTTYTEAFF	TGTGCCAGTAAAGTTGGGACTACGTACACTGAAGCTTTCTTT
TRBV5-1	NA	TRBJ2-1	TRBD1	CASTAGTGFDNEQFF	TGCGCCAGCACAGCCGGGACAGGGTTTGACAATGAGCAGTTCTTC
TRBV12-5	NA	TRBJ1-5	NA	CASGFRLTGIQPQHF	TGTGCTAGTGGTTTTCGGCTAACAGGGATACAGCCCCAGCATTTT
TRBV19	NA	TRBJ2-1	TRBD1	CASSPTGRSYNEQFF	TGTGCCAGTAGTCCGACAGGGCGCTCCTACAATGAGCAGTTCTTC
TRBV5-1	NA	TRBJ1-2	NA	CASSFQSPNYGYTF	TGCGCCAGCAGCTTTCAGTCTCCAAACTATGGCTACACCTTC
TRBV29-1	NA	TRBJ1-2	NA	CSVAGGEASNYGYTF	TGCAGCGTTGCGGGGGGCGAAGCTTCGAACTATGGCTACACCTTC
TRBV27	NA	TRBJ1-1	TRBD1	CASNRGGQPNTEAFF	TGTGCCAGCAATAGAGGGGGACAGCCGAACACTGAAGCTTTCTTT
TRBV2	NA	TRBJ1-1	TRBD1	CASSDPGQGAFTEAFF	TGTGCCAGCAGTGATCCTGGACAGGGGGCGTTCACTGAAGCTTTCTTT
TRBV7-9	NA	TRBJ1-1	TRBD1	CASTTGQGVGQRAEAFF	TGTGCCAGCACCACTGGACAGGGGGTGGGTCAGAGGGCTGAAGCTTTCTTT
TRBV7-9	NA	TRBJ1-5	NA	CASSSGAQPQHF	TGTGCCAGCAGCTCAGGGGCTCAGCCCCAGCATTTT
TRBV21-1	NA	TRBJ1-1	NA	CASSKEIGDTEAFF	TGTGCCAGCAGCAAAGAAATCGGTGACACTGAAGCTTTCTTT
TRBV10-3	NA	TRBJ2-7	NA	CAISPSEGSTEQYF	TGTGCCATCAGTCCAAGCGAGGGATCAACTGAGCAGTACTTC
TRBV2	NA	TRBJ1-4	NA	CASRSGMGTLFF	TGTGCCAGCAGGTCGGGTATGGGGACTCTGTTTTTT
TRBV5-1	NA	TRBJ1-1	NA	CASRLREINTEAFF	TGCGCCAGCAGACTCCGGGAGATAAACACTGAAGCTTTCTTT
TRBV10-2	NA	TRBJ2-1	NA	CASRATPLMWEEVNEQFF	TGCGCCAGCAGGGCAACCCCACTTATGTGGGAGGAGGTCAATGAGCAGTTCTTC
TRBV7-2	NA	TRBJ2-3	TRBD2	CASSLAGGWADTQYF	TGTGCCAGCAGCTTAGCGGGGGGGTGGGCAGATACGCAGTATTTT
TRBV6-5	NA	TRBJ1-2	NA	CASSRERANYGYTF	TGTGCCAGCAGTCGCGAACGAGCTAACTATGGCTACACCTTC